This TCR beta chain was sequenced in a study of CD8+ T cells in alopecia areata. Sequencing relied on a cDNA template that was reverse transcribed from extracted RNA. Sequencing used immunoSEQ multiplex PCR; TCRdb keeps in-frame clones, though not all of them. The sample lists about 180,000 clones, 67% occurring once. Trimming took 4 bases from V and 0 from J, leaving 7 bases between them. Germline-derived CDR1 and CDR2 are SNHLY and FYNNEI. The CDR3 runs to 15 residues. This chain connects TRBV2 to TRBJ1-6; weak D call: TRBD1 (5 bases). The source is a human donor with alopecia areata. This sample comprised CD8+ T cells sorted from blood, obtained at week 0. CDR3 nucleotide sequence: TGTGCCAGCAGTGGCAGGGTCTCCTATAATTCACCCCTCCACTTT. It translates to CASSGRVSYNSPLHF.